This T cell receptor beta chain came from a study of blood T cell repertoires in COVID-19. As for the study in general: The cDNA or gDNA used as material had been derived from T cells, B-cell-depleted T cells, or PBMCs.

Methods used by the authors: Reference gene primer amplification gave nucleated cell count estimates. Produced via immunoSEQ multiplex PCR; TCRdb's table is partial and in-frame only. From that table come the V and J calls and clone size; the DNA was used to work out D and trimming. The sample consists of 150,000 or so clones, 88% of them appearing once. This CDR3 is built from 15 residues. Per germline, CDR1 SQVTM and CDR2 ANQGSEA. V lost 1 base and J lost 2; bases outside the gene matches: 4. Which cohort a participant joined came from the clinical history participants gave. Donors of Cohort 3 who recovered were those that had two negative PCRs, clearance, or symptom resolution.

The V and J genes are TRBV29-1 and TRBJ2-1; 8 nucleotides match TRBD1. The receptor was derived from a woman aged 45-59 years who had recovered from COVID-19. Material for sequencing was PBMCs or T cells enriched from blood (not recorded which). The CDR3 region is CSVEVGTGTYNEQFF. Written as DNA, the CDR3 is TGCAGCGTTGAAGTTGGGACAGGCACCTACAATGAGCAGTTCTTC.